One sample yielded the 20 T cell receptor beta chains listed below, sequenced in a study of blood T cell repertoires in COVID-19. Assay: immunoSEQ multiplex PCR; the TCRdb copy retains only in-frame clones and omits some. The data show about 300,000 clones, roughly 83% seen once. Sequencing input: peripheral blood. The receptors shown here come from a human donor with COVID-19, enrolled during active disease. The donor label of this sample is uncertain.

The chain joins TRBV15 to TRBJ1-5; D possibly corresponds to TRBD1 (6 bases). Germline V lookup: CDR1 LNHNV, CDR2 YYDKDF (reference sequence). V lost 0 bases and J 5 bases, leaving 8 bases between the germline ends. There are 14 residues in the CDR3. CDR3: CATSRDEGDQPQHF. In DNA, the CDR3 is TGTGCCACCAGCAGAGATGAGGGGGATCAGCCCCAGCATTTT.

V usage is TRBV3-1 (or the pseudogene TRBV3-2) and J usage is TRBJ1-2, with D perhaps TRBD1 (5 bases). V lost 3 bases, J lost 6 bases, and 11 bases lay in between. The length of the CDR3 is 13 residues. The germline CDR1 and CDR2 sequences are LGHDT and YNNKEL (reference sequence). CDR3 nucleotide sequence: TGTGCCAGCAGCCAGGGGGGGACTCATGGCTACACCTTC. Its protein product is CASSQGGTHGYTF.

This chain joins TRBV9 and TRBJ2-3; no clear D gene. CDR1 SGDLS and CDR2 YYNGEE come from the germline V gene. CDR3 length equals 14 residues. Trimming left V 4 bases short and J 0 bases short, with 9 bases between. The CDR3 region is CASSPVSSTDTQYF. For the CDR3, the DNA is TGTGCCAGCAGCCCAGTCTCTAGCACAGATACGCAGTATTTT.

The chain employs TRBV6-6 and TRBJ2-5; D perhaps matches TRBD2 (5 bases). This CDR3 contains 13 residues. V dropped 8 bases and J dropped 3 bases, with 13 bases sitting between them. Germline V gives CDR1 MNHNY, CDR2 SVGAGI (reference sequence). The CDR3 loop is CASRWGAEETQYF. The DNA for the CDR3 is TGTGCCAGCCGGTGGGGAGCTGAAGAGACCCAGTACTTC.

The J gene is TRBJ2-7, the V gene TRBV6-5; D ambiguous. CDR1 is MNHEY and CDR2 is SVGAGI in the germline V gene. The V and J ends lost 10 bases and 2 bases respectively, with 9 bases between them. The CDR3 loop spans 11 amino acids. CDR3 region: CATLGPYEQYF. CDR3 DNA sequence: TGTGCCACCCTAGGTCCCTACGAGCAGTACTTC.

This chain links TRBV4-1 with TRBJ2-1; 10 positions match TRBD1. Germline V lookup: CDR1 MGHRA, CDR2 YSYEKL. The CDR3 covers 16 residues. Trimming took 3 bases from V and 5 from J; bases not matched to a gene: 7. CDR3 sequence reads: CASSQAGTGVDNEQFF. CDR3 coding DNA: TGCGCCAGCAGCCAGGCCGGGACAGGGGTGGACAATGAGCAGTTCTTC.

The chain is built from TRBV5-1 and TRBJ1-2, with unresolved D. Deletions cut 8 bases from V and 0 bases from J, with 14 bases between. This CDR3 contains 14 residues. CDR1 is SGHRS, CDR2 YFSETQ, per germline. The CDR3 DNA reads TGCGCCAGTAATGACGACGGAGCTAACTATGGCTACACCTTC. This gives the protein CASNDDGANYGYTF.

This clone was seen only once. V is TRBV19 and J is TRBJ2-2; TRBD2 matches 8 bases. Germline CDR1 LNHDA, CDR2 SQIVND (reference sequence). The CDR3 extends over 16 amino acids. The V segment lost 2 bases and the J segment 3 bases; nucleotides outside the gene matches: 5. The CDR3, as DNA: TGTGCCAGTAGTATATCAGCGGGAGCTGACACCGGGGAGCTGTTTTTT. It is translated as CASSISAGADTGELFF.

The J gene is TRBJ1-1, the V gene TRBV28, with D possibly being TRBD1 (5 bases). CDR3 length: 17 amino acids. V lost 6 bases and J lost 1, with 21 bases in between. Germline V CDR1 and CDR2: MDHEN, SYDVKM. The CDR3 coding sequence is TGTGCCAGCAGCACCCCGGGGGGGTCGGCGGCGAACACTGAAGCTTTCTTT. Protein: CASSTPGGSAANTEAFF. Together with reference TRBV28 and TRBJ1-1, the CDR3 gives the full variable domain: DVKVTQSSRYLVKRTGEKVFLECVQDMDHENMFWYRQDPGLGLRLIYFSYDVKMKEKGDIPEGYSVSREKKERFSLILESASTNQTSMYLCASSTPGGSAANTEAFFGQGTRLTVV.

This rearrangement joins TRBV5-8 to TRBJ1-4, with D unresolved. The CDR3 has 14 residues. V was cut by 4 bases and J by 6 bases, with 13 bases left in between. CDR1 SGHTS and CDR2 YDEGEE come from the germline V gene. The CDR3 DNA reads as TGTGCCAGCAGCCGCGGCCGTTTGTATGAAAAACTGTTTTTT. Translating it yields CASSRGRLYEKLFF.

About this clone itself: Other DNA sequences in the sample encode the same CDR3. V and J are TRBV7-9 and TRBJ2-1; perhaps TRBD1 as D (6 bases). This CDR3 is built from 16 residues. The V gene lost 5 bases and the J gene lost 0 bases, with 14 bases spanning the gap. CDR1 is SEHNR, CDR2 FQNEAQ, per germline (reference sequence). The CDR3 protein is CASSPRGGSSYNEQFF. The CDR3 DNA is TGTGCCAGCAGCCCGAGAGGGGGTTCCTCCTACAATGAGCAGTTCTTC. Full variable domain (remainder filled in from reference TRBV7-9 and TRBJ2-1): DTGVSQNPRHKITKRGQNVTFRCDPISEHNRLYWYRQTLGQGPEFLTYFQNEAQLEKSRLLSDRFSAERPKGSFSTLEIQRTEQGDSAMYLCASSPRGGSSYNEQFFGPGTRLTVL.

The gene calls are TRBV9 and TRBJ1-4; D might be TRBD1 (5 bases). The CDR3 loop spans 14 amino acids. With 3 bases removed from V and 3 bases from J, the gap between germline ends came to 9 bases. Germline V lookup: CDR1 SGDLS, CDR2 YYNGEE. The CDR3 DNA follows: TGTGCCAGCAGCGGACAGCCTTCTAATGAAAAACTGTTTTTT. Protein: CASSGQPSNEKLFF.

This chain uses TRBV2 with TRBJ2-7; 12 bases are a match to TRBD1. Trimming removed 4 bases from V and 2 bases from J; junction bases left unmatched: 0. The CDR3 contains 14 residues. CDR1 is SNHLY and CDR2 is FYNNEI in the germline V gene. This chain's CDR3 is CASSGDRGPYEQYF. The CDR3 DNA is TGTGCCAGCAGTGGGGACAGGGGGCCCTACGAGCAGTACTTC.

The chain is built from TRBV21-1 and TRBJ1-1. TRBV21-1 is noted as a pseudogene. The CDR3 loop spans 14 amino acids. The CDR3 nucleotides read TGTGCCAGCTCGCGGGGTAACCTGAACACTGAAGCTTTCTTT. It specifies CASSRGNLNTEAFF.

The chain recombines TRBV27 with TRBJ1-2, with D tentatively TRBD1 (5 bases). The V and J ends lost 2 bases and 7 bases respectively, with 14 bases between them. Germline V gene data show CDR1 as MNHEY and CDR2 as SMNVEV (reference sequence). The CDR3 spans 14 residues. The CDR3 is CASSLERGAGGYTF. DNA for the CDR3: TGTGCCAGCAGTTTAGAGCGGGGCGCGGGTGGCTACACCTTC.

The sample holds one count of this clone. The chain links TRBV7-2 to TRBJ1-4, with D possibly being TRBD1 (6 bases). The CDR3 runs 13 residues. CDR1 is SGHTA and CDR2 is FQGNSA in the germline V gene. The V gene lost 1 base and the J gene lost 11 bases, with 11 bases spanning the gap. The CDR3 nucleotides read TGTGCCAGCAGCTTAGACGCAGGGGTGAAACTGTTTTTT. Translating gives CASSLDAGVKLFF.

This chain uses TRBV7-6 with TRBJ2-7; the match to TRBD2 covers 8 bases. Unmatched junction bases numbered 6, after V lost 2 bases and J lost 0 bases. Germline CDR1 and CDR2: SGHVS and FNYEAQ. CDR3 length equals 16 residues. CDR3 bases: TGTGCCAGCAGCTTAACTAGCGGAGCCAGCTCCTACGAGCAGTACTTC. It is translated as CASSLTSGASSYEQYF.

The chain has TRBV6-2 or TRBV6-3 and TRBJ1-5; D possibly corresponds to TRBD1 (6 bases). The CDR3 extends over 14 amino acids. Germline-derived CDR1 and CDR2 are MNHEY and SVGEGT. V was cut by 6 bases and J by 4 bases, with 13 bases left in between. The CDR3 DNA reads TGTGCCAGCAGCCCAGGGGTAGGAAATCAGCCCCAGCATTTT. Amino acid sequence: CASSPGVGNQPQHF.

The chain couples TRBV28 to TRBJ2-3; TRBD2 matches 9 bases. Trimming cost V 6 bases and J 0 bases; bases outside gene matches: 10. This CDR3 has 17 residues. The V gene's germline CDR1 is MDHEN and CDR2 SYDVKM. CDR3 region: CASSFRVAGVSTDTQYF. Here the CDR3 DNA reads TGTGCCAGCAGCTTCAGAGTAGCGGGAGTTAGCACAGATACGCAGTATTTT.

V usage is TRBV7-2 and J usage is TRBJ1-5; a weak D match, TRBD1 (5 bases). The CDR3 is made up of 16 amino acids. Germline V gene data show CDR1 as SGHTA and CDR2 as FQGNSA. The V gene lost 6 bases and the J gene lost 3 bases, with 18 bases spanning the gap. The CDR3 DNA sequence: TGTGCCAGCAGTCGGGACTCATCACCTCCCAATCAGCCCCAGCATTTT. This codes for CASSRDSSPPNQPQHF. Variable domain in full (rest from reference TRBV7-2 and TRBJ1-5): GAGVSQSPSNKVTEKGKDVELRCDPISGHTALYWYRQSLGQGLEFLIYFQGNSAPDKSGLPSDRFSAERTGGSVSTLTIQRTQQEDSAVYLCASSRDSSPPNQPQHFGDGTRLSIL.